The rows below give T cell receptor beta chains drawn from one sample of a study of OX40 agonist ivuxolimab in advanced cancers. TCRdb's copy holds only in-frame clones and misses some; the assay was immunoSEQ multiplex PCR. The data show about 64,000 clones, with about 88% seen just once and 0.67% held by the top ten. Source: CD4+ or CD8+ T cells sorted from blood, taken in a trial of the OX40 agonist ivuxolimab. These receptors all stem from an adult with an advanced solid tumor such as melanoma, head and neck, liver or kidney cancer. The CDR3 runs from the conserved cysteine through the conserved F or W. A D gene is named only where the DNA matches it firmly. Size is omitted from some rows. Given values are once, few, many or a class for expanded clones.

clone size	V gene	D gene	J gene	CDR3 DNA	CDR3 protein
few	TRBV2	-	TRBJ1-5	TGTGCCAGCAGTCACGTTAGTCAGCCCCAGCATTTT	CASSHVSQPQHF
-	TRBV5-1	-	TRBJ2-7	TGCGCCAGCAGAAACAGGACTGGGTACTACGAGCAGTACTTC	CASRNRTGYYEQYF
-	TRBV7-8	TRBD1	TRBJ1-5	TGTGCCAGCAGCTACTATGACAGGGCCAATCAGCCCCAGCATTTT	CASSYYDRANQPQHF
-	TRBV28	TRBD2	TRBJ2-1	TGTGCCAGCAGTATCCCCCCGGGGGGGAGATTCAACAATGAGCAGTTCTTC	CASSIPPGGRFNNEQFF
-	TRBV14	-	TRBJ2-3	TGTGCCAGCAGCCAAGGTTGGCCAGATACGCAGTATTTT	CASSQGWPDTQYF
once	TRBV7-7	-	TRBJ2-2	TGTGCTAGCAGCCCCCGCCGGGGAATTAACACCGGGGAGCTGTTTTTT	CASSPRRGINTGELFF
-	TRBV13	TRBD2	TRBJ2-3	TGTGCCAGCAGCTTAGGACTAGCGGGACTAGACGCTCAGACAGATACGCAGTATTTT	CASSLGLAGLDAQTDTQYF
-	TRBV18	-	TRBJ1-2	TGTGCCAGCTCACCTGAGGGGAACTATGGCTACACCTTC	CASSPEGNYGYTF
-	TRBV10-3	TRBD2	TRBJ2-3	TGTGCCATCAGTGAGTCAGGCGGAGCGGGAGGTGAGGTCACGCAGTATTTT	CAISESGGAGGEVTQYF
-	TRBV27	TRBD1	TRBJ1-1	TGTGCCAGCAGTTTTGTTAGGACAGGGGGCACTGAAGCTTTCTTT	CASSFVRTGGTEAFF
-	TRBV28	TRBD1	TRBJ1-2	TGTGCCAGCAGAACCCCCTGGGGACAGGGGGGGGTTAACTATGGCTACACCTTC	CASRTPWGQGGVNYGYTF
-	TRBV28	-	TRBJ1-4	TGTGCCAGCAGTTTAGTCCAGCGAACTAATGAAAAACTGTTTTTT	CASSLVQRTNEKLFF
-	TRBV5-4	-	TRBJ2-5	TGTGCCAGCAGCCCCTTGGTGTCCCAAGAGACCCAGTACTTC	CASSPLVSQETQYF
few	TRBV18	TRBD1	TRBJ1-4	TGTGCCAGCTCACCGGACAGGACTAATGAAAAACTGTTTTTT	CASSPDRTNEKLFF
-	TRBV19	TRBD1	TRBJ2-5	TGTGCCAGTAGTTTGATGGGACAGGGTCCAGAGACCCAGTACTTC	CASSLMGQGPETQYF
-	TRBV6-5	-	TRBJ2-7	TGTGCCACCTCAGGGAACACCTACGAGCAGTACTTC	CATSGNTYEQYF
-	TRBV11-2	-	TRBJ2-7	TGTGCCAGCAGCTTATCCGGGGGTAACTACGAGCAGTACTTC	CASSLSGGNYEQYF
-	TRBV11-2	-	TRBJ1-6	TGTGCCAGCAGCTTATTGGTCGGTATATCACCCCTCCACTTT	CASSLLVGISPLHF
-	TRBV5-1	TRBD1	TRBJ2-7	TGCGCCAGCAGCTTGCACAGGGGCGAGCAGTACTTC	CASSLHRGEQYF
-	TRBV27	-	TRBJ2-3	TGTGCCAGCAGTCCCCCTTCGGGGAGCGGCACAGATACGCAGTATTTT	CASSPPSGSGTDTQYF
-	TRBV19	-	TRBJ2-2	TGTGCCAGTAGTATAGCCCCCGGGGAGCTGTTTTTT	CASSIAPGELFF
-	TRBV11-2	-	TRBJ2-5	TGTGCCAGCAGTTTAGCAGCGGGTAAAGAGACCCAGTACTTC	CASSLAAGKETQYF
-	TRBV7-3	-	TRBJ2-3	TGTGCCAGCAGCTTAAACAGGAACACAGATACGCAGTATTTT	CASSLNRNTDTQYF